These 16 T cell receptor beta chains originate from one sample sequenced in a study of CXCR3-negative and CXCR3-positive naive CD8 T cells. UMI-labeled TRB cDNA libraries were prepared by 5' RACE. Reanalyzing the 5' RACE reads, TCRdb keeps one entry per CDR3 protein, without DNA. The repertoire table contains around 52,000 distinct CDR3 sequences. The sequenced sample consisted of memory CD8+ T cells from blood. These receptors were taken from a human donor in good health. Some clones in this sample may be carry-over from other donors' samples.

The genes are TRBV27 and TRBJ1-2; TCRdb lists TRBD1, though no DNA is available to test this call. This CDR3 has 14 residues. Germline V lookup: CDR1 MNHEY, CDR2 SMNVEV (reference sequence). The CDR3 here is CASSEGGQNYGYTF.

The chain recombines TRBV7-6 with TRBJ2-7; the TRBD1 assignment by TCRdb is unverifiable without DNA. The CDR3 spans 16 residues. The germline gives CDR1 SGHVS, CDR2 FNYEAQ. CDR3 sequence reads: CASSLLPSRAAYEQYF. The variable domain in full, completed from reference TRBV7-6 and TRBJ2-7, reads GAGVSQSPRYKVTKRGQDVALRCDPISGHVSLYWYRQALGQGPEFLTYFNYEAQQDKSGLPNDRFSAERPEGSISTLTIQRTEQRDSAMYRCASSLLPSRAAYEQYFGPGTRLTVT.

The chain combines TRBV4-3 with TRBJ2-7; TCRdb indicates TRBD1, and absent DNA this call remains unverified. Germline V gene lookup returns CDR1 LGHNA and CDR2 YSLEER. The CDR3 has 14 amino acids. The CDR3 protein is CASSQGTGGFEQYF.

The CDR3 sequence: CASSQDGDRGWTEAFF. The chain employs TRBV3-1 and TRBJ1-1; checking the TCRdb D call of TRBD1 is not possible without DNA. CDR3 size: 16 residues. Germline V lookup: CDR1 LGHDT, CDR2 YNNKEL (reference sequence).

This sequence joins TRBV29-1 and TRBJ2-6. The CDR3 is 14 amino acids. Germline values: CDR1 SQVTM, CDR2 ANQGSEA. CDR3 in amino acids: CSVEGSSGANVLTF.

The chain uses TRBV4-1 and TRBJ2-2; without DNA, the TCRdb call of TRBD1 cannot be checked. This CDR3 spans 16 amino acids. From germline, CDR1 is MGHRA and CDR2 YSYEKL. CDR3: CASSQDMWGGAGELFF.

The chain employs TRBV6-6 and TRBJ2-2; TCRdb proposes TRBD2, but this gene call is untestable without DNA. The CDR3 extends over 15 amino acids. The germline gives CDR1 MNHNY, CDR2 SVGAGI (reference sequence). This chain's CDR3 is CASTITGPNTGELFF.

This chain connects TRBV12-3 or TRBV12-4 to TRBJ2-4. The CDR3 extends over 14 amino acids. The CDR3 here is CASSPVGYENIQYF.

This chain joins TRBV5-1 and TRBJ1-1. The CDR3 is 14 amino acids. Germline V gives CDR1 SGHRS, CDR2 YFSETQ. The CDR3 region is CASSLGGENTEAFF.

The chain combines TRBV25-1 with TRBJ1-1; the TCRdb call, TRBD1, lacks DNA for checking. The CDR3 is made up of 15 amino acids. CDR1 is MGHDK, CDR2 SYGVNS, per germline. CDR3 sequence: CASSEWGTENTEAFF.

The V call is TRBV5-1, the J call TRBJ1-1. The germline CDR1 and CDR2 sequences are SGHRS and YFSETQ. This CDR3 has 11 residues. The CDR3 sequence: CASRVNTEAFF.

J is TRBJ1-2 and V is TRBV4-1; no DNA is available, so the TRBD1 call from TCRdb remains unchecked. The CDR3 runs to 14 residues. CDR1 and CDR2 (germline): MGHRA, YSYEKL. The CDR3 here is CASSQGHTTYGYTF.

This chain links TRBV4-1 with TRBJ2-3. CDR1 is MGHRA and CDR2 is YSYEKL in the germline V gene. The CDR3 covers 15 residues. This CDR3 reads CASSQVSPGTDTQYF.

The chain combines TRBV12-3 or TRBV12-4 with TRBJ2-7; the D call from TCRdb, TRBD1, cannot be confirmed without DNA. This CDR3 is built from 12 residues. The CDR3: CASSPGGGEQYF.

The chain is built from TRBV12-3 or TRBV12-4 and TRBJ1-1; TCRdb calls TRBD1, which cannot be checked without DNA. CDR3 length: 13 amino acids. CDR3 region: CASNTGLGTEDFF.

This chain joins TRBV6-2 or TRBV6-3 and TRBJ2-7. This CDR3 is built from 13 residues. Germline lookup yields CDR1 MNHEY and CDR2 SVGEGT. The chain's CDR3 is CASSSGFSYEQYF.